This T cell receptor (beta chain) emerged from a study of T cell responses to AZD1222 COVID-19 vaccine. Findings and caveats of the study: Vaccine-associated CD4 TCRs ranged over spike, dominating at 160-218 and 743-854.

Assay: immunoSEQ multiplex PCR; the TCRdb copy retains only in-frame clones and omits some. The sample lists some 120,000 clones, around 84% seen once, with 25% to 35% in the top ten. On this clone: No antigen is known for it.

V dropped 5 bases and J dropped 10; count of bases not matched to a gene: 15. The CDR3 consists of 15 residues. The germline V gene encodes CDR1 LNHDA and CDR2 SQIVND (reference sequence). This TCR was sampled from an adult who received the AZD1222 COVID-19 vaccine. V is TRBV19 and J is TRBJ1-1, with 8 nucleotides matching TRBD1. The sequenced sample was peripheral blood, obtained 28 days after the second AZD1222 dose. The CDR3 loop reads CASSQRTGTVGTAFF. Here the CDR3 DNA reads TGTGCCAGTAGTCAACGGACAGGGACGGTGGGTACAGCTTTCTTT.